The entry that follows covers one TCR beta chain sequence. This record comes from a study of technical replicates of blood from a handful of donors. Profiling relied on immunoSEQ multiplex PCR, and the TCRdb table lists in-frame clones only, not all of them. The table includes some 47,000 clones, about 94% detected once. The sequence was obtained from a human donor in good health. Some clones in this sample may be carry-over from other donors' samples. Sequenced input: PBMCs.

CDR3 coding DNA: TGTGCCAGCAGGCTAGCGGGAGTGGGAGAGACCCAGTACTTC. Its translation: CASRLAGVGETQYF. V and J are TRBV6-5 and TRBJ2-5; 10 nucleotides agree with TRBD2. Trimming took 6 bases from V and 4 from J; bases not matched to a gene: 5. The CDR3 is made up of 14 amino acids. CDR1 MNHEY and CDR2 SVGAGI come from the germline V gene.